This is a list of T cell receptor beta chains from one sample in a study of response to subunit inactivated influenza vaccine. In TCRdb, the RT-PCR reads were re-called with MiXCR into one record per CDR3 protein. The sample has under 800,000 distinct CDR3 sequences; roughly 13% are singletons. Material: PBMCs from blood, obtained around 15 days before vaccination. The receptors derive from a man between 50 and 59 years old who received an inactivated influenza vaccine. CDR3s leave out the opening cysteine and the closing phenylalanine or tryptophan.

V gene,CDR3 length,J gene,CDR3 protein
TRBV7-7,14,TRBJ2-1,ASSLGAAGSYNEQF
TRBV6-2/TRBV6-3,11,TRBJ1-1,ASSALLNTEAF
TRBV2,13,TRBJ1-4,ATTRQGFRNEKLF
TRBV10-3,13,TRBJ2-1,AISPGTGSYNEQF
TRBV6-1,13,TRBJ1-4,ASRARRETNEKLF
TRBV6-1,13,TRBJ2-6,ASSPVLSGANVLT
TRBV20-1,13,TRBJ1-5,SARAGHISNQPQH
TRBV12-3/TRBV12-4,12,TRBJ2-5,ASSLGDAVETQY
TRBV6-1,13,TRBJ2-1,ASSEPGQGLNEQF
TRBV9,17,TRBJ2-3,ASSVDPAGTSGSTDTQY
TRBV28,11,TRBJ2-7,ASDRSGSYEQY
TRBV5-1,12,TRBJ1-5,ASSPDRFDQPQH
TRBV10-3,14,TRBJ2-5,AISESTGTTMETQY
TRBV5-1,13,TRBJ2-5,ASSLQGQGTETQY
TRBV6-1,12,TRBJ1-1,ASRLTGPNTEAF
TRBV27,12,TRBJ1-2,ASSLKGKDYGYT
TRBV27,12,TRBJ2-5,ASRPGHTGETQY
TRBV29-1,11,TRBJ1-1,SVDPTEGTEAF
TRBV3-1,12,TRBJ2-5,ASSQSQGKETQY
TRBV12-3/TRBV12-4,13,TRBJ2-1,ASSLAVSGPNEQF
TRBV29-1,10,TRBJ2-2,SVERDTGELF
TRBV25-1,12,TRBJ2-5,ASSELTGRETQY
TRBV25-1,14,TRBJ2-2,ASSDLSGRNTGELF
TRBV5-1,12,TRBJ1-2,ASSGGTAGYGYT
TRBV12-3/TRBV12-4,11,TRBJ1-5,ASSSAPSGHQH
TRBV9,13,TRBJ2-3,ASSVGGSTTDTQY
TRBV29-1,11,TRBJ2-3,SVEGGTVDTQY
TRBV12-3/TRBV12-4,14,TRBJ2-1,ASSPIGHPEDNEQF
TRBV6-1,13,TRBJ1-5,ASVGSTYSNQPQH
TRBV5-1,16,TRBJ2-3,ASSEGTGSARGTDTQY
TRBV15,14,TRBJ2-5,ATSRYDQGIGETQY
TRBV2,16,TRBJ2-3,ASSGGTSGSGGTDTQY
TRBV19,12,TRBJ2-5,ASSVWGQQETQY
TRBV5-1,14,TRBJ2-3,ASSLGTSGVRDTQY
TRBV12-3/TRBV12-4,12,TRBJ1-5,ASSYGQSNQPQH
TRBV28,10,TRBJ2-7,ASSSRDIEQY
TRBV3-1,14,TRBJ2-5,ASSHLLAGAGVAQY
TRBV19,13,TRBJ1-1,ASSPTPGGNTEAF
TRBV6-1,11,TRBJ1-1,ASSETNRAEAF
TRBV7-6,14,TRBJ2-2,ASSPEPGGRTGELF
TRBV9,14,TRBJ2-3,ASSVIGTSGSDTQY
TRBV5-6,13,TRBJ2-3,ASSLPFGRSDTQY
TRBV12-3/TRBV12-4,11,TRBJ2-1,ASSSRGLTEQF
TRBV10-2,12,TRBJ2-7,ASSVPGSTYEQY
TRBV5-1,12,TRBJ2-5,ASSLDGSGRYQY
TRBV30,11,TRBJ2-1,AWSVSEYNEQF
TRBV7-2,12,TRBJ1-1,ASSLGSGGTEAF
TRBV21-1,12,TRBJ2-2,ASSKAPHSGELF
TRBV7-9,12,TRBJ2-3,ASSLPGLTDTQY
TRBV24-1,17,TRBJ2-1,ATSDIRPRPGRSYNEQF
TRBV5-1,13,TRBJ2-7,ASSLEGQGAYEQY
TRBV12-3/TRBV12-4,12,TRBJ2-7,ASTLGQATYEQY
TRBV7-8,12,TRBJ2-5,ASSPQTLQETQY
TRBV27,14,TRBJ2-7,ASSLSGAGQGYEQY
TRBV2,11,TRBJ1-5,ASTSESNQPQH
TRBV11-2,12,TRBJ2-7,ASSQSGAAYEQY
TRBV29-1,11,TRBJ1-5,SVVGARGQPQH